These T cell receptor beta chains were read from a single sample in a study of cytomegalovirus exposure and HLA in healthy donors. The table came from immunoSEQ multiplex PCR; TCRdb's copy has only in-frame clones and leaves some out. In the table there are 120,000 or so clones, roughly 70% of which are singletons. Sequencing used PBMCs. All receptors derive from a woman between 35 and 50 years old in good health and CMV-seropositive. Both conserved end residues are part of each CDR3. The D gene is left open where the match is weak. Not all rows give a size; the values are once, few, many and, for expanded clones, a class.

j_call	d_call	v_call	clone_size	cdr3_aa	cdr3_nt
TRBJ1-1	TRBD1	TRBV2	-	CASSETRTGSTEAFF	TGTGCCAGCAGCGAAACCCGGACAGGGTCCACTGAAGCTTTCTTT
TRBJ1-1	-	TRBV9	few	CASSGGTLGDTEAFF	TGTGCCAGCAGCGGCGGGACCCTCGGGGACACTGAAGCTTTCTTT
TRBJ1-1	TRBD1	TRBV5-1	-	CASTRRPGGVTEAFF	TGCGCCAGCACACGAAGGCCAGGGGGCGTCACTGAAGCTTTCTTT
TRBJ1-2	TRBD1	TRBV25-1	-	CASSDPRGPRNYGYTF	TGTGCCAGCAGTGACCCGAGGGGGCCACGGAACTATGGCTACACCTTC
TRBJ2-2	-	TRBV7-8	-	CASSSRLGLGELFF	TGTGCCAGCAGCTCGCGACTAGGTCTAGGGGAGCTGTTTTTT
TRBJ1-3	-	TRBV7-9	once	CASSLDGTDTIYF	TGTGCCAGCAGCTTGGATGGGACTGACACCATATATTTT
TRBJ1-2	-	TRBV5-6	-	CASSLGPTPNYGYTF	TGTGCCAGCAGCTTGGGACCGACACCTAACTATGGCTACACCTTC
TRBJ2-5	TRBD1	TRBV5-1	-	CATKMGTGEETQYF	TGCGCCACTAAAATGGGGACAGGGGAAGAGACCCAGTACTTC
TRBJ1-1	TRBD1	TRBV27	-	CASSLGTGLNTEAFF	TGTGCCAGCAGTTTGGGGACAGGTTTGAACACTGAAGCTTTCTTT
TRBJ2-5	TRBD1	TRBV5-1	few	CASSLAGTGGSETQYF	TGCGCCAGCAGCTTGGCAGGGACAGGGGGCAGCGAGACCCAGTACTTC
TRBJ2-5	TRBD2	TRBV18	-	CASSPTSGRVNGETQYF	TGTGCCAGCTCACCGACTAGCGGGAGGGTAAATGGGGAGACCCAGTACTTC
TRBJ1-4	TRBD1	TRBV15	-	CATSRDRGPEKLFF	TGTGCCACCAGCAGGGACAGGGGGCCAGAAAAACTGTTTTTT
TRBJ1-4	-	TRBV30	once	CAWNGQNYEKLFF	TGTGCCTGGAACGGACAGAATTATGAAAAACTGTTTTTT
TRBJ2-7	TRBD1	TRBV4-2	-	CASSHPTGQGRHEQYF	TGTGCCAGCAGCCATCCGACGGGACAGGGTCGCCACGAGCAGTACTTC
TRBJ2-5	-	TRBV27	once	CASSSRLDRETQYF	TGTGCCAGCAGTTCCCGACTAGATAGAGAGACCCAGTACTTC
TRBJ1-2	-	TRBV29-1	few	CSVEAGIYGYTF	TGCAGCGTTGAGGCAGGGATCTATGGCTACACCTTC
TRBJ2-7	TRBD2	TRBV6-5	few	CASRETSGSPHEQYF	TGTGCCAGCAGAGAAACTAGCGGGTCTCCCCACGAGCAGTACTTC
TRBJ2-1	TRBD2	TRBV27	-	CASSSFSGKVYEQFF	TGTGCCAGCAGTTCCTTTAGCGGGAAGGTCTATGAGCAGTTCTTC
TRBJ1-4	TRBD1	TRBV7-2	-	CASSLRVDRGEKLFF	TGTGCCAGCAGCCTAAGGGTGGACAGGGGCGAAAAACTGTTTTTT
TRBJ2-2	-	TRBV5-1	-	CASSLVGGSGELFF	TGCGCCAGCAGCTTGGTCGGCGGGTCCGGGGAGCTGTTTTTT
TRBJ2-1	TRBD1	TRBV5-6	-	CASSADRREYNEQFF	TGTGCCAGCAGCGCGGACAGGAGAGAATACAATGAGCAGTTCTTC
TRBJ1-4	TRBD1	TRBV7-2	-	CASTRTGAYEKLFF	TGTGCCAGCACCAGGACAGGGGCCTATGAAAAACTGTTTTTT
TRBJ2-2	-	TRBV5-3	-	CSNKFPGELFF	TGTTCCAACAAGTTCCCCGGGGAGCTGTTTTTT
TRBJ2-1	TRBD1	TRBV11-3	-	CASSHTGGAYNEQFF	TGTGCCAGCAGCCACACAGGGGGCGCATACAATGAGCAGTTCTTC
TRBJ1-5	-	TRBV30	-	CAWSVRLGHTNQPQHF	TGTGCCTGGAGTGTACGTCTGGGACACACCAATCAGCCCCAGCATTTT
TRBJ1-5	-	TRBV7-2	-	CASRFDRSFGQPQHF	TGTGCCAGCAGATTCGACAGGTCCTTCGGGCAGCCCCAGCATTTT
TRBJ2-5	-	TRBV19	-	CASSIPGSRQETQYF	TGTGCCAGTAGTATTCCTGGGAGCAGGCAAGAGACCCAGTACTTC
TRBJ1-1	-	TRBV7-3	-	CASSPQGPNTEAFF	TGTGCCAGCAGCCCACAGGGCCCGAACACTGAAGCTTTCTTT
TRBJ1-3	TRBD1	TRBV13	-	CASSLADRAGNTIYF	TGTGCCAGCAGCTTAGCCGACAGGGCTGGAAACACCATATATTTT
TRBJ2-2	TRBD2	TRBV5-1	-	CASSGGTSGRNTGELFF	TGCGCCAGCAGCGGAGGGACTAGCGGGAGGAACACCGGGGAGCTGTTTTTT
TRBJ2-5	TRBD2	TRBV9	-	CASSVGRGTSETQYF	TGTGCCAGCAGCGTAGGACGCGGGACTAGCGAGACCCAGTACTTC
TRBJ1-1	-	TRBV4-1	-	CASSHGGYTEAFF	TGCGCCAGCAGCCATGGCGGTTACACTGAAGCTTTCTTT
TRBJ1-2	-	TRBV2	once	CATTYGTPSLTGYTF	TGTGCCACTACATATGGGACACCGAGCCTAACCGGCTACACCTTC
TRBJ1-6	-	TRBV6-5	-	CASTYALRGTNSPLHF	TGTGCCAGCACTTATGCCCTCAGGGGAACGAATTCACCCCTCCACTTT
TRBJ2-4	-	TRBV5-6	-	CASSLGVGILTKNIQYF	TGTGCCAGCAGCTTGGGGGTCGGGATTTTAACCAAAAACATTCAGTACTTC
TRBJ2-7	TRBD1	TRBV6-5	-	CASSAGQGTGEQYF	TGTGCCAGCAGTGCCGGACAGGGGACCGGCGAGCAGTACTTC
TRBJ2-3	TRBD2	TRBV6-5	once	CASSFHSGRADTQYF	TGTGCCAGCAGTTTTCATAGCGGGAGGGCAGATACGCAGTATTTT
TRBJ2-2	-	TRBV4-3	-	CASSQKQTNTGELFF	TGCGCCAGCAGCCAAAAACAAACGAACACCGGGGAGCTGTTTTTT
TRBJ2-7	TRBD1	TRBV4-2	-	CASSQEGVGQGAYEQYF	TGTGCCAGCAGCCAAGAAGGGGTGGGACAGGGGGCCTACGAGCAGTACTTC
TRBJ1-2	-	TRBV4-1	-	CASSQPDSYGYTF	TGCGCCAGCAGCCAACCGGACAGCTATGGCTACACCTTC
TRBJ1-2	-	TRBV5-4	-	CASRNRGSTGDGYTF	TGTGCCAGCAGGAATCGGGGGAGCACCGGGGATGGCTACACCTTC
TRBJ1-5	-	TRBV5-1	-	CASSLVPGYQPQHF	TGCGCCAGCAGCTTGGTTCCGGGTTATCAGCCCCAGCATTTT
TRBJ2-7	-	TRBV5-6	-	CASSSIWIKQAFSYEQYF	TGTGCCAGCAGCTCAATTTGGATAAAACAGGCTTTCTCCTACGAGCAGTACTTC
TRBJ1-1	TRBD1	TRBV6-1	few	CASRLDRARNTEAFF	TGTGCCAGCAGGTTAGACAGGGCGAGGAACACTGAAGCTTTCTTT
TRBJ1-1	-	TRBV28	once	CASSPDGGNTEAFF	TGTGCCAGCAGTCCAGACGGGGGGAACACTGAAGCTTTCTTT
TRBJ1-1	-	TRBV6-1	-	CASASISTGSTEAFF	TGTGCCAGCGCCTCCATATCCACAGGGTCTACTGAAGCTTTCTTT
TRBJ1-1	TRBD1	TRBV19	-	CASSMRDRGSNTEAFF	TGTGCCAGTAGTATGAGGGACAGGGGTTCGAACACTGAAGCTTTCTTT
TRBJ2-5	TRBD2	TRBV19	-	CASSLRAGPLRSQETQYF	TGTGCCAGTAGTCTGAGAGCGGGGCCGCTCAGGTCTCAAGAGACCCAGTACTTC
TRBJ2-6	-	TRBV4-2	few	CASSPVGRSGANVLTF	TGTGCCAGCAGCCCCGTGGGCCGCTCTGGGGCCAACGTCCTGACTTTC
TRBJ2-1	TRBD2	TRBV29-1	-	CSVLAGSTYNEQFF	TGCAGCGTTTTAGCGGGATCGACCTACAATGAGCAGTTCTTC
TRBJ1-4	TRBD1	TRBV13	-	CASSLGAGQGEKLFF	TGTGCCAGCAGCTTAGGGGCTGGACAGGGGGAAAAACTGTTTTTT
TRBJ2-7	-	TRBV18	-	CASSPGTSGEQYF	TGTGCCAGCTCACCCGGGACATCGGGCGAGCAGTACTTC
TRBJ2-7	-	TRBV7-2	few	CASSPMVIADSYEQYF	TGTGCCAGCAGCCCGATGGTGATAGCGGACTCCTACGAGCAGTACTTC
TRBJ1-5	TRBD1	TRBV18	-	CASSRQGAQTLSNQPQHF	TGTGCCAGCTCAAGACAGGGTGCCCAAACTCTGTCCAATCAGCCCCAGCATTTT
TRBJ1-2	TRBD1	TRBV5-4	-	CASSSGQGLAYGYTF	TGTGCCAGCAGCTCGGGACAGGGGTTAGCCTATGGCTACACCTTC
TRBJ2-3	-	TRBV9	-	CASSVSGSTDTQYF	TGTGCCAGCAGCGTAAGCGGGAGCACAGATACGCAGTATTTT
TRBJ2-1	-	TRBV10-3	-	CATYGRGDPRNSYNEQFF	TGTGCCACTTACGGCAGGGGAGACCCCCGAAACTCCTACAATGAGCAGTTCTTC
TRBJ1-4	TRBD1	TRBV5-6	once	CASSLTPTGGREKLFF	TGTGCCAGCAGCTTAACCCCGACAGGGGGCAGAGAAAAACTGTTTTTT
TRBJ2-1	TRBD2	TRBV5-1	-	CASTPSSGSYNEQFF	TGCGCCAGCACGCCCTCTAGCGGGAGCTACAATGAGCAGTTCTTC